The T cell receptor (beta chain) described here comes from a study of blood T cell repertoires in COVID-19. Turning to the study itself: Italy, Spain and the United States were the sources of the convalescent and acute COVID-19 samples. Sample material is recorded as cDNA or gDNA derived from T cells, B-cell-depleted T cells, or PBMCs.

As processed by the authors: How many nucleated cells were present was estimated from reference gene primer amplification. Sequencing was performed with immunoSEQ multiplex PCR; in TCRdb, only in-frame clones are kept and a portion is missing. V, J and clone size reflect that table, while D and trimming were determined from the DNA. The sample yields more than 120,000 clones, around 83% seen once. Material for sequencing was peripheral blood. The sequence derives from a human donor with acute or convalescent COVID-19. The donor label of this sample is uncertain.

The CDR3 region is CTSSQDGIPYGYTF. The CDR3 DNA follows: TGCACCAGCAGCCAGGACGGGATTCCCTATGGCTACACCTTC. The chain combines TRBV1 with TRBJ1-2. TRBV1 is labeled a pseudogene. The CDR3 is 14 amino acids.